This entry lists 11 T cell receptor beta chains sequenced from one sample in a study of cytomegalovirus exposure and HLA in healthy donors. The PCR used 60 Vbeta and 13 Jbeta primers. Here immunoSEQ multiplex PCR was the method, and the copy in TCRdb shows in-frame clones only, minus some. The sample totals about 110,000 clones; its top ten clones hold 6.8%. The material sequenced was PBMCs. All receptors come from a man aged 40-55 years in good health and CMV-seropositive.

The J gene is TRBJ2-5, the V gene TRBV7-8, with D hard to call. The tail of the sequence fits TRBJ2-7 better, so the J call may be wrong. The CDR3 consists of 11 residues. CDR1 SGHVS and CDR2 FQNEAQ come from the germline V gene. The CDR3 DNA reads as TGTGCCAGCAGCTTAGATAACGAGCAGTACTTC. This encodes CASSLDNEQYF.

This chain uses TRBV9 with TRBJ2-7; D possibly corresponds to TRBD2 (6 bases). There are 14 residues in the CDR3. The V and J ends lost 4 bases and 0 bases respectively, with 11 bases between them. CDR1 and CDR2 (germline): SGDLS, YYNGEE. CDR3 nucleotides: TGTGCCAGCAGCACCGGGGGATTCTCCTACGAGCAGTACTTC. It is translated as CASSTGGFSYEQYF.

This chain connects TRBV7-6 to TRBJ2-5; 8 bases are a match to TRBD2. There are 15 residues in the CDR3. V lost 5 bases to trimming and J lost 7 bases; unmatched junction nucleotides: 12. Per germline, CDR1 SGHVS and CDR2 FNYEAQ. The CDR3 loop reads CASSVYGLAEGTQYF. The CDR3 DNA follows: TGTGCCAGCAGCGTGTACGGACTAGCCGAGGGGACCCAGTACTTC.

On this clone itself: Its ends do not fully match the called genes, so a read error is possible. The CDR3 spells CASSRTSFSDEQYF. The CDR3 region has the DNA TGTGCCAGCAGCCGGACTAGCTTCTCCGACGAGCAGTACTTC. The J gene is TRBJ2-5, the V gene TRBV11-2; 8 bases align to TRBD2. The DNA matches TRBJ2-7 better at its end, which makes the J call doubtful. CDR3 length equals 14 residues. Germline V lookup: CDR1 SGHAT, CDR2 FQNNGV.

The chain couples TRBV2 to TRBJ1-1, with 8 bases aligning to TRBD1. The CDR3 extends over 16 amino acids. CDR1 is SNHLY, CDR2 FYNNEI, per germline. V was pared by 4 bases and J by 0 bases, with 7 bases of the junction left unmatched. The CDR3 DNA reads as TGTGCCAGCAGTGCTACAGGGGGGCCCTTGAACACTGAAGCTTTCTTT. It translates to CASSATGGPLNTEAFF.

The CDR3 region has the DNA TGTGCCAGCAGTTTATCGCGGGCAGCAACTAATGAAAAACTGTTTTTT. It translates to CASSLSRAATNEKLFF. V gene TRBV27 combines with J gene TRBJ1-4; D is unclear. V was cut by 0 bases and J by 0 bases, with 8 bases left in between. CDR3 length: 16 residues. Per germline, CDR1 MNHEY and CDR2 SMNVEV (reference sequence).

The rearrangement links TRBV6-1 to TRBJ1-1, with D uncertain. The V and J ends lost 0 bases and 11 bases respectively, with 13 bases between them. The length of the CDR3 is 13 residues. Germline loops: CDR1 MNHNS, CDR2 SASEGT. The CDR3 loop reads CASSEARRARAFF. CDR3 DNA sequence: TGTGCCAGCAGTGAAGCGCGGCGAGCGCGGGCTTTCTTT.

V usage is TRBV27 and J usage is TRBJ2-7; possibly TRBD2 for D (5 bases). Trimming cost V 5 bases and J 3 bases, with 20 bases left between them. This CDR3 region has 16 residues. Germline CDR1 is MNHEY and CDR2 is SMNVEV (reference sequence). CDR3 sequence: CASSPVPGRKFYEQYF. The CDR3 DNA reads TGTGCCAGCAGTCCGGTCCCTGGGAGAAAGTTCTACGAGCAGTACTTC.

V gene TRBV2 combines with J gene TRBJ1-1; 7 bases fit TRBD1. The CDR3 totals 16 residues. CDR1 is SNHLY, CDR2 FYNNEI, per germline. The V and J ends lost 6 bases and 2 bases, in that order; junction bases with no gene match: 12. The CDR3: CASRARDRVFNTEAFF. CDR3 DNA sequence: TGTGCCAGCAGAGCAAGGGACAGAGTCTTTAACACTGAAGCTTTCTTT.

The chain is built from TRBV28 and TRBJ2-7, with 10 bases that match TRBD2. In germline, CDR1 is MDHEN, CDR2 SYDVKM. V lost 5 bases, J lost 2 bases, and 6 bases stayed unmatched. This CDR3 region has 15 residues. The CDR3 spells CASSPGTSATYEQYF. The CDR3 region has the DNA TGTGCCAGCAGTCCAGGGACTAGCGCAACCTACGAGCAGTACTTC. The whole variable domain, filled in from reference TRBV28 and TRBJ2-7, reads DVKVTQSSRYLVKRTGEKVFLECVQDMDHENMFWYRQDPGLGLRLIYFSYDVKMKEKGDIPEGYSVSREKKERFSLILESASTNQTSMYLCASSPGTSATYEQYFGPGTRLTVT.

The chain joins TRBV11-1 to TRBJ2-2; TRBD2 is a possible D gene (6 bases). The CDR3 loop spans 15 amino acids. The V end lost 5 bases, the J end lost 3 bases, and 13 bases lay between the germline ends. Germline loops: CDR1 SGHAT, CDR2 FQDESV (reference sequence). CDR3 in amino acids: CASSETSQYTGELFF. As DNA, the CDR3 is TGTGCCAGCAGCGAGACTAGTCAATACACCGGGGAGCTGTTTTTT.